This T cell receptor beta chain was obtained from a study of CD8+CD57+ T cells in acquired aplastic anemia. Across the study: Recorded DNA amounts for sorted CD4+ and CD8+ cells had an average of approximately 3 ug. Study-level findings and limits: In CD8+ cells, Simpson's diversity showed no significant difference between patients and controls.

Germline CDR1 is SGHTA and CDR2 is FQGNSA. This CDR3 spans 14 amino acids. Trimming stripped 5 bases from V and 3 bases from J, with 13 bases between. Flow cytometry had shown expanded CD8+CD57+ cells in the patients chosen for sequencing. None of the patients had been given any therapy when their blood was sampled. The template used for profiling TCR beta VDJ and CDR3 was genomic DNA. MiXCR, run by TCRdb on the reads, gives a single entry per CDR3 protein. The table lists roughly 500,000 distinct CDR3 sequences, over 25% of them singletons. In the case of this clonotype: The antigen is undetermined.

V and J are TRBV7-2 and TRBJ1-2; D may be TRBD1 (5 bases). This TCR was recovered from a human donor with aplastic anemia. The sample was sorted CD4+, CD8+, or CD8+CD57+ T cells (not recorded which) from PBMCs. CDR3 sequence: CASSQRWGYYGYTF. Here the CDR3 DNA reads TGTGCCAGCAGCCAGCGCTGGGGCTACTATGGCTACACCTTC.